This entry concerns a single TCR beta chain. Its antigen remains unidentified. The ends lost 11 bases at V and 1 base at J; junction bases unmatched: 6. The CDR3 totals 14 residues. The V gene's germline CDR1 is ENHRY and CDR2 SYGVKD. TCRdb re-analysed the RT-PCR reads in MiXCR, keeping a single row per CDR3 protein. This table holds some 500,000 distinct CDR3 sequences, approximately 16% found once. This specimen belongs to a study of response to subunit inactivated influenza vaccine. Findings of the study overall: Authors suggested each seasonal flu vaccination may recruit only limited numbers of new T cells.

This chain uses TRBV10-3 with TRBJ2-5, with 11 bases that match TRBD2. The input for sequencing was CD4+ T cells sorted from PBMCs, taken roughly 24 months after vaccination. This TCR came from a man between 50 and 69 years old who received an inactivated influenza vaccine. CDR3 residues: CAAATSGVQETQYF. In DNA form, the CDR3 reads TGTGCCGCCGCGACTAGCGGGGTCCAAGAGACCCAGTACTTC.